The sequence of this TCR beta chain was determined in a study of blood T cell repertoires in COVID-19 (dated by TCRdb to 2020 to 2021). For the wider study: Samples from collaborators originated in the United States, Italy and Spain and spanned both the acute and convalescent phases of COVID-19. Where available, HLA class I and class II types were taken from metadata supplied by the sample provider and were not determined by assay-based typing. Samples were obtained from the ongoing ImmuneRACE study (first 160 participants) and from 1,254 subjects provided by 6 global collaborators. The sample metadata nearly always contained a de-identified subject ID, COVID-19 status, age in years and sex. The repertoires were released in a freely available public database intended as a resource for research on the immune response to SARS-CoV-2. Subjects who had been exposed to COVID-19, were actively infected with it, or had recovered from it provided the deeply sampled blood TCRbeta repertoires that made up the dataset. The material from the prospective study consisted of cDNA or gDNA derived from T cells, B-cell-depleted T cells, or PBMCs.

This clone was seen just once. What antigen it recognizes has not been identified. Per-nucleotide qualities are absent, and no much larger clonotype sits a single base away. Each collaborating institution followed its own protocols to collect whole blood in K2EDTA tubes. For TCRbeta analysis, collaborators shipped samples in one of three forms: frozen whole blood, isolated PBMCs, or DNA extracted from either of those sample types. TCRbeta CDR3 regions were amplified from genomic DNA using the immunoSEQ Assay, a bias-controlled multiplex PCR. In the source study's methods: Within the assay, amplification of reference gene primers was used to estimate how many nucleated cells each sample contained. To quantify the absolute abundance of each unique TCRbeta CDR3 rearrangement, sequence reads were collapsed and filtered. For each sample, productive Simpson clonality was calculated as the square root of Simpson's diversity index over productive rearrangements. Held by TCRdb, this immuneACCESS table contains in-frame sequences only and omits some clones. Under half of the omission traces to an unresolved V gene where checked; the cause of the rest is unknown. V and J calls and clone size are as listed in that table; D and trimming were resolved from the DNA. Present in this sample are about 220,000 clones, around 82% of which were seen just once. The ten largest clonotypes hold about 7.2% of the sample.

Its CDR3 holds 19 amino acids, cysteine through phenylalanine. The retained sequence is limited to the CDR3, 57 bases, with the frame set at the first base. Based on the germline V gene (reference sequence), the CDR1 and CDR2 sequences are LGHDT and YNNKEL. V ends up 3 bases short and J 0 bases short, with an unmatched junction base count of 7. What the authors observed across the whole study: Clinical and demographic metadata were provided uncurated, with the amount varying by source and participant.

This clonotype originated in a woman in her sixties or seventies with acute or convalescent COVID-19. Sequencing used peripheral blood. The rearranged segments are TRBV3-1 (or the pseudogene TRBV3-2) and TRBJ2-4; TRBD2 aligns with 14 central bases. The CDR3 protein sequence reads: CASSHPGLAGDIAKNIQYF. The sequence in DNA is TGTGCCAGCAGCCACCCGGGACTAGCGGGGGATATAGCCAAAAACATTCAGTACTTC.